The 27 T cell receptor beta chains below all came from one sample that was sequenced in a study of OX40 agonist ivuxolimab in advanced cancers. Here immunoSEQ multiplex PCR was the method, and the copy in TCRdb shows in-frame clones only, minus some. Of more than 60,000 clones listed, 65% to 85% are singletons. The sample in question was CD4+ or CD8+ T cells sorted from blood, obtained in a trial of the OX40 agonist ivuxolimab. The source of these receptors is an adult with an advanced solid tumor such as melanoma, head and neck, liver or kidney cancer.

This chain uses TRBV19 with TRBJ2-3; perhaps D is TRBD1 or TRBD2 (5 bases each). CDR3 length: 15 amino acids. Germline lookup yields CDR1 LNHDA and CDR2 SQIVND (reference sequence). The germline V and J ends were trimmed by 4 bases and 4 bases, with 15 bases remaining between them. The CDR3 coding sequence is TGTGCCAGTAGTACCCGGTGGTGGGGGTCAGATACGCAGTATTTT. Its translation is CASSTRWWGSDTQYF.

V gene TRBV25-1 combines with J gene TRBJ1-1; D is undetermined. V dropped 6 bases and J dropped 2 bases, with 13 bases sitting between them. CDR1 and CDR2 from the germline V gene are MGHDK and SYGVNS. There are 14 residues in the CDR3. The CDR3 DNA reads as TGTGCCAGCAGCCCGCATAGGACCAACACTGAAGCTTTCTTT. Its translation: CASSPHRTNTEAFF. Full variable domain (missing parts from reference TRBV25-1 and TRBJ1-1): EADIYQTPRYLVIGTGKKITLECSQTMGHDKMYWYQQDPGMELHLIHYSYGVNSTEKGDLSSESTVSRIRTEHFPLTLESARPSHTSQYLCASSPHRTNTEAFFGQGTRLTVV.

The rearrangement links TRBV28 to TRBJ1-1; D is possibly TRBD1 (6 bases). This CDR3 has 13 residues. Germline lookup yields CDR1 MDHEN and CDR2 SYDVKM. Trimming shortened V by 7 bases and J by 2 bases, and 11 bases separated the two germline ends. The CDR3 is CASIRTENTEAFF. DNA of the CDR3: TGTGCCAGCATCCGGACAGAAAACACTGAAGCTTTCTTT.

This clone came up a few times. The V and J genes are TRBV10-3 and TRBJ1-6; D perhaps matches TRBD1 (5 bases). This CDR3 is 14 amino acids long. Germline values: CDR1 ENHRY, CDR2 SYGVKD. The V end lost 2 bases, the J end lost 12 bases, and 14 bases lay between the germline ends. CDR3 sequence: CAISEGTGGEPLHF. The CDR3, as DNA: TGTGCCATCAGTGAGGGGACTGGAGGGGAACCCCTCCACTTT.

The rearrangement uses TRBV5-4 and TRBJ2-6; TRBD2 agrees at 7 bases. This CDR3 is 19 amino acids long. The ends lost 4 bases at V and 4 bases at J; junction bases unmatched: 17. Per the germline V gene, CDR1 is SGHNT and CDR2 is YYREEE (reference sequence). The CDR3: CASSPGGWAASVGANVLTF. CDR3 bases: TGTGCCAGCAGCCCCGGGGGGTGGGCAGCGAGTGTGGGGGCCAACGTCCTGACTTTC.

As for this clone: In the same sample, other DNA sequences code for this CDR3. The chain joins TRBV2 to TRBJ2-7, with 9 bases fitting TRBD1. V was clipped by 6 bases and J by 1 base; unmatched bases: 7. The CDR3 length is 15 residues. Per germline, CDR1 SNHLY and CDR2 FYNNEI. CDR3 residues: CASSHTGGESYEQYF. CDR3 DNA: TGTGCCAGCAGCCATACAGGGGGCGAATCCTACGAGCAGTACTTC.

V and J are TRBV6-1 and TRBJ2-2; D is unclear. Germline V gene lookup returns CDR1 MNHNS and CDR2 SASEGT. This CDR3 contains 16 residues. Trimming removed 2 bases from V and 6 bases from J, with 16 bases in between. DNA of the CDR3: TGTGCCAGCAGTGAAAGAGCTTGGTCGGTGTCCGGGGAGCTGTTTTTT. Protein sequence: CASSERAWSVSGELFF.

This clone was observed once. The chain couples TRBV10-1 to TRBJ2-7, with no clear D. Germline lookup yields CDR1 WNHNN and CDR2 SYGVQD (reference sequence). The CDR3 is made up of 16 amino acids. Trimming left V 6 bases short and J 5 bases short, with 23 bases between. In nucleotides, the CDR3 is TGCGCCAGCAGGGCCGACCCTGCAGAGAGGAACGACGAGCAGTACTTC. This sequence encodes CASRADPAERNDEQYF.

The chain has TRBV2 and TRBJ1-2; TRBD1 is a possible D gene (6 bases). The CDR3 is 16 amino acids. Germline CDR1 and CDR2: SNHLY and FYNNEI. V was trimmed by 7 bases and J by 7 bases, leaving 25 bases between them. The CDR3 spells CASTYPTGIQGRGYTF. CDR3 bases: TGTGCCAGCACATACCCTACAGGGATCCAGGGCCGTGGCTACACCTTC. Complete variable domain (other parts from reference TRBV2 and TRBJ1-2): EPEVTQTPSHQVTQMGQEVILRCVPISNHLYFYWYRQILGQKVEFLVSFYNNEISEKSEIFDDQFSVERPDGSNFTLKIRSTKLEDSAMYFCASTYPTGIQGRGYTFGSGTRLTVV.

The chain combines TRBV12-5 with TRBJ2-3; D might be TRBD1 (6 bases). The CDR3 consists of 16 residues. Germline lookup yields CDR1 LGHNT and CDR2 FRNRAP. V was clipped by 1 base and J by 0 bases, with 11 bases between them. This CDR3 reads CASGLAGGYSTDTQYF. The CDR3 coding sequence is TGTGCTAGTGGTTTGGCTGGGGGCTATAGCACAGATACGCAGTATTTT.

The V gene is TRBV9, the J gene TRBJ2-1; 7 nucleotides align to TRBD1. The CDR3 runs to 14 residues. The germline V gene encodes CDR1 SGDLS and CDR2 YYNGEE. Unmatched junction bases numbered 7, after V lost 2 bases and J lost 8 bases. The CDR3 protein is CASSVAHRGHEQFF. In DNA, the CDR3 is TGTGCCAGCAGCGTTGCCCACAGGGGACATGAGCAGTTCTTC.

The chain is built from TRBV6-1 and TRBJ1-2; D gene unclear. This CDR3 has 16 amino acids. V was shortened by 2 bases and J by 1 base, with 14 bases between the two germline ends. Germline V gives CDR1 MNHNS, CDR2 SASEGT. The CDR3 reads CASSELTTGINYGYTF. The CDR3, as DNA: TGTGCCAGCAGTGAACTGACTACGGGGATTAACTATGGCTACACCTTC.

This chain connects TRBV28 to TRBJ1-5; D may be TRBD1 (6 bases). CDR1 is MDHEN and CDR2 is SYDVKM in the germline V gene. This CDR3 is built from 15 residues. Trimming removed 6 bases from V and 4 bases from J, with 16 bases in between. The DNA of the CDR3 is TGTGCCAGCAGACGAGCAGGGGACCTTAATCAGCCCCAGCATTTT. It specifies CASRRAGDLNQPQHF.

This clone came up once. This chain connects TRBV4-1 to TRBJ2-7, with a weak D call TRBD1 (5 bases). The germline CDR1 and CDR2 sequences are MGHRA and YSYEKL. The CDR3 has 15 residues. Trimming removed 0 bases at V and 6 bases at J, with 15 bases between. Here the CDR3 reads CASSQDSGAGIEQYF. CDR3 nucleotides: TGCGCCAGCAGCCAAGATAGTGGGGCAGGGATCGAGCAGTACTTC.

V gene TRBV7-2 combines with J gene TRBJ1-6; D gene ambiguous. V shed 0 bases and J shed 4 bases, with 10 bases lying between them. The CDR3 runs 16 residues. Per germline, CDR1 SGHTA and CDR2 FQGNSA. CDR3 amino acids: CASSLAGPSYNSPLHF. The DNA of the CDR3 is TGTGCCAGCAGCTTAGCAGGACCCTCTTATAATTCACCCCTCCACTTT.

The V gene is TRBV5-6, the J gene TRBJ1-2; D is uncertain. The germline V gene has CDR1 SGHDT and CDR2 YYEEEE. The CDR3 is made up of 13 amino acids. V was pared by 6 bases and J by 3 bases, with 12 bases between. CDR3 amino acids: CASNHQVDYGYTF. The CDR3 DNA follows: TGTGCCAGCAACCATCAGGTTGACTATGGCTACACCTTC.

The chain employs TRBV18 and TRBJ1-5; D is possibly TRBD1 (6 bases). V was trimmed by 5 bases and J by 2 bases, leaving 13 bases between them. CDR1 and CDR2 from the germline V gene are KGHSH and LQKENI. CDR3 size: 15 residues. The CDR3 loop reads CASSVQGPGNQPQHF. As DNA, the CDR3 is TGTGCCAGCTCAGTCCAGGGGCCGGGCAATCAGCCCCAGCATTTT.

This rearrangement joins TRBV5-5 to TRBJ1-4; D uncertain. The CDR3 has 16 residues. The V and J ends lost 4 bases and 7 bases respectively, with 20 bases between them. Germline V CDR1 and CDR2: SGHKS, YYEKEE (reference sequence). The CDR3: CASSRGEGDGGEKLFF. The CDR3, as DNA: TGTGCCAGCAGCCGAGGCGAGGGAGACGGCGGTGAAAAACTGTTTTTT.

The rearrangement joins TRBV6-1 to TRBJ1-2, with 8 nucleotides matching TRBD1. Germline V lookup: CDR1 MNHNS, CDR2 SASEGT. The CDR3 totals 15 residues. J lost 4 bases, V lost 4 bases, and 8 bases had no gene match. CDR3 coding DNA: TGTGCCAGCAGTGTAGGGACAGGAACATCCTATGGCTACACCTTC. Residues: CASSVGTGTSYGYTF.

The chain is built from TRBV6-6 and TRBJ1-4; D gene ambiguous. Germline CDR1 MNHNY, CDR2 SVGAGI (reference sequence). The CDR3 has 12 amino acids. Between the trimmed V and J ends, which lost 6 bases and 7 bases, there was a span of 9 bases. Written as DNA, the CDR3 is TGTGCCAGCAGATCCTATAGTGAAAAACTGTTTTTT. The encoded protein is CASRSYSEKLFF.

V gene TRBV2 combines with J gene TRBJ1-2; TRBD1 aligns across 9 bases. CDR1 and CDR2 from the germline V gene are SNHLY and FYNNEI. The CDR3 sequence is 11 residues long. V lost 9 bases and J lost 8; bases outside the gene matches: 4. CDR3 DNA sequence: TGTGCCAGTAGACAGGGGGGAGGCTACACCTTC. Translating gives CASRQGGGYTF.

This chain links TRBV19 with TRBJ1-2; 7 bases align to TRBD1. V was pared by 5 bases and J by 3 bases, with 15 bases of the junction left unmatched. The CDR3 sequence is 17 residues long. The germline V gene has CDR1 LNHDA and CDR2 SQIVND (reference sequence). The CDR3 region is CASSPGQDHLIDYGYTF. The CDR3 bases are TGTGCCAGTAGTCCAGGACAGGACCACCTGATTGACTATGGCTACACCTTC. Supplemented by reference TRBV19 and TRBJ1-2, the full variable domain reads DGGITQSPKYLFRKEGQNVTLSCEQNLNHDAMYWYRQDPGQGLRLIYYSQIVNDFQKGDIAEGYSVSREKKESFPLTVTSAQKNPTAFYLCASSPGQDHLIDYGYTFGSGTRLTVV.

The rearrangement links TRBV6-6 to TRBJ2-5; tentative D call: TRBD1 (6 bases). V lost 4 bases and J 3 bases, leaving 18 bases between the germline ends. CDR3 size: 16 residues. Germline V gene sequence: CDR1 MNHNY, CDR2 SVGAGI (reference sequence). CDR3 sequence: CASSSYPPGQKETQYF. CDR3 nucleotide sequence: TGTGCCAGCAGTTCCTACCCACCGGGACAAAAAGAGACCCAGTACTTC.

This clone was seen a handful of times. The V gene is TRBV11-2, the J gene TRBJ1-2; D unclear. Trimming pared 1 base from V and 7 bases from J, leaving 10 bases between. The CDR3 extends over 13 amino acids. CDR1 SGHAT and CDR2 FQNNGV come from the germline V gene. In DNA, the CDR3 is TGTGCCAGCAGCTTAGGAAGCGGGGTTGGCTACACCTTC. Translated, it gives CASSLGSGVGYTF.

The chain couples TRBV6-5 to TRBJ1-1; tentatively, D is TRBD1 (6 bases). The CDR3 covers 13 residues. Per germline, CDR1 MNHEY and CDR2 SVGAGI. Between the trimmed V and J ends, which lost 0 bases and 5 bases, there was a span of 7 bases. As DNA, the CDR3 is TGTGCCAGCAGTTACTCAGGGGGAACTGAAGCTTTCTTT. It yields the protein CASSYSGGTEAFF.

V usage is TRBV9 and J usage is TRBJ2-1, with TRBD2 identical over 8 bases. V lost 3 bases and J lost 5; bases outside the gene matches: 4. Germline CDR1 is SGDLS and CDR2 is YYNGEE. The length of the CDR3 is 14 residues. The DNA of the CDR3 is TGTGCCAGCAGCGCACGGACTAGCCACAATGAGCAGTTCTTC. This encodes CASSARTSHNEQFF.

The chain uses TRBV7-8 and TRBJ2-1, with TRBD2 matching 7 bases. Per the germline V gene, CDR1 is SGHVS and CDR2 is FQNEAQ. CDR3 size: 13 residues. V lost 1 base to trimming and J lost 10 bases; unmatched junction nucleotides: 4. The CDR3 DNA sequence: TGTGCCAGCAGCTTAGGTGGTAGCGGGGAGCAGTTCTTC. This gives the protein CASSLGGSGEQFF.